Below, one TCR beta chain is given with its context. Its antigen is undetermined. The entry originates in a study of OX40 agonist ivuxolimab in advanced cancers. The overall study: Under the entry rules, prior anti-PD-1, anti-PD-L1 or anti-CTLA-4 therapy was allowed, and 35% to 40% had some. Whole-study results and caveats: Low normalized T-cell clonal expansion was additionally recorded for some nonresponders. Clonal expansion was seen in CD4+ and CD8+ blood T cells by week 6 at 0.1 to 3.0 mg/kg. Expanded clones belonging to CD8+ T cells outnumbered, on average, those of CD4+.

TCRdb's copy holds only in-frame clones and misses some; the assay was immunoSEQ multiplex PCR. The table lists about 68,000 clones, approximately 87% of them singletons, with approximately 0.68% in the top ten. This material consisted of CD4+ or CD8+ T cells sorted from blood, taken in a trial of the OX40 agonist ivuxolimab. The TCR comes from an adult with an advanced solid tumor such as melanoma, head and neck, liver or kidney cancer.

DNA of the CDR3: TGTGCCAGCAGCTTAATTGGCACAGAAGAAGAGACCCAGTACTTC. Residues: CASSLIGTEEETQYF. This chain connects TRBV5-8 to TRBJ2-5, with no clear D. This CDR3 has 15 amino acids. Germline assignment: CDR1 SGHTS and CDR2 YDEGEE. Trimming shortened V by 2 bases and J by 3 bases, and 14 bases separated the two germline ends.